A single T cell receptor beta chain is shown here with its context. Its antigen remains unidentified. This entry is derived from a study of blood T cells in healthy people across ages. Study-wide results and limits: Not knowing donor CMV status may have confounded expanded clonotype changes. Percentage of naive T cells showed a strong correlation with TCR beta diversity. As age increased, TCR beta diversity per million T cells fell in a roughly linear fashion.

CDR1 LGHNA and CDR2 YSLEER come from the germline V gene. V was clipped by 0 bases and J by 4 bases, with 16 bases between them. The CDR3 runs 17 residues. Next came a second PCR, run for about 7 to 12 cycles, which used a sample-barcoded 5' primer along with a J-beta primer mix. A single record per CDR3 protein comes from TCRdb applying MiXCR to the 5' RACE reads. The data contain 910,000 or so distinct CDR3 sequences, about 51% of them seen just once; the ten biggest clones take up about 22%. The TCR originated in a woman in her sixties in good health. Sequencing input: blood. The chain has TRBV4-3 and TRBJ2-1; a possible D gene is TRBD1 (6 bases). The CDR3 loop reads CASSQDIGTTLYNEQFF. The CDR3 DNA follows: TGCGCCAGCAGCCAAGATATCGGGACAACTCTATACAATGAGCAGTTCTTC.